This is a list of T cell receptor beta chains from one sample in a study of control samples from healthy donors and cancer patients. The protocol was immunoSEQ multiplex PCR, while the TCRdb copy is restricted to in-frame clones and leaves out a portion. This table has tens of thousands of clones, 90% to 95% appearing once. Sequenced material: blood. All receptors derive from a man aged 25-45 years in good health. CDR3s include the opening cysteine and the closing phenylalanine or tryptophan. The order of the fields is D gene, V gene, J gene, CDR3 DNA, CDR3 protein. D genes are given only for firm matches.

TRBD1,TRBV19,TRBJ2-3,TGTGCCAGTAGTGATATGCAGGGGGCAGATACGCAGTATTTT,CASSDMQGADTQYF
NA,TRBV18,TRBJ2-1,TGTGCCAGCTCCCGACCCATCGGGGGCCCCGGGAACAATGAGCAGTTCTTC,CASSRPIGGPGNNEQFF
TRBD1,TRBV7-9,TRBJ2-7,TGTGCCAGCAGCCTCCGGGACAGGTTATACGAGCAGTACTTC,CASSLRDRLYEQYF
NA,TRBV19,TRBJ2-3,TGTGCCAGTAGTATGTTCGGTCCAGGGACCTCAGATACGCAGTATTTT,CASSMFGPGTSDTQYF
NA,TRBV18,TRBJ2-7,TGTGCCAGCTCAGACAGCCAGCAGGGAGAGCAGTACTTC,CASSDSQQGEQYF
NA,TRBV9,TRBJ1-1,TGTGCCAGCAGCGTAGGAAGATACACTGAAGCTTTCTTT,CASSVGRYTEAFF
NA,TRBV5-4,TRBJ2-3,TGTGCCAGCAGCTTGAGGGACTTATCTAGCACAGATACGCAGTATTTT,CASSLRDLSSTDTQYF
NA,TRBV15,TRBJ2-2,TGTGCCACCAGCGGTAGTTTAGGGGAGACAACGAACACCGGGGAGCTGTTTTTT,CATSGSLGETTNTGELFF
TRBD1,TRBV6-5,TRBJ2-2,TGTGCCAGCAGTCAAACAGGGGGCACCGGGAAGCTGTTTTTT,CASSQTGGTGKLFF
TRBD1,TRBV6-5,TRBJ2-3,TGTGCCATCCGGGACAGCATATCAGATACGCAGTATTTT,CAIRDSISDTQYF